The clone carrying this TCR beta chain was counted between two and nine times. The sample originates from a study of shared clonotypes between healthy human individuals. Sequencing was performed with immunoSEQ multiplex PCR; in TCRdb, only in-frame clones are kept and a portion is missing. The sample shows about 490,000 clones, over 65% of them seen only once. Germline-derived CDR1 and CDR2 are LNHDA and SQIVND (reference sequence). V lost 3 bases, J lost 0 bases, and 9 bases lay in between. The CDR3 contains 14 residues. The receptor was derived from a woman in her thirties or forties in good health. Some clones in this sample may be carry-over from other donors' samples. Input material: PBMCs. This chain connects TRBV19 to TRBJ2-7; tentatively, D is TRBD1 (5 bases). CDR3 residues: CASSMQGSSYEQYF. DNA of the CDR3: TGTGCCAGTAGTATGCAGGGCAGCTCCTACGAGCAGTACTTC.